Listed here are 17 T cell receptor beta chains from one sample, sequenced in a study of patients and donors after allogeneic stem cell transplantation. TCRdb itself ran the RT-PCR reads through MiXCR, one entry per CDR3 protein. This sample has roughly 230,000 distinct CDR3 sequences, with around an eighth found just once. Material: blood, either unsorted or a sorted T cell fraction (not recorded which). All receptors derive from a human donor who was either an allogeneic HSCT recipient or a stem cell or donor lymphocyte infusion donor (not recorded which). It is not recorded whose cells these are; they may come from a transplant donor.

The table lists this clonotype with a few counts. The rearrangement uses TRBV15 and TRBJ2-7, with 11 bases that match TRBD1. The CDR3 loop spans 15 amino acids. V lost 1 base and J lost 2; bases outside the gene matches: 1. The germline CDR1 and CDR2 sequences are LNHNV and YYDKDF (reference sequence). CDR3 nucleotide sequence: TGTGCCACCAGCAGAGCGGGACAGGGGGCCTACGAGCAGTACTTC. Its translation is CATSRAGQGAYEQYF.

The sample holds a few counts of this clonotype. The chain recombines TRBV24-1 with TRBJ2-3; perhaps TRBD2 as D (5 bases). The V end was cut by 9 bases, the J end by 6 bases, with 12 bases between. The germline CDR1 and CDR2 sequences are KGHDR and SFDVKD. The CDR3 has 12 amino acids. The CDR3 here is CATSGPGDTQYF. CDR3 DNA: TGTGCCACCTCCGGGCCGGGGGATACGCAGTATTTT.

This chain links TRBV12-3 or TRBV12-4 with TRBJ1-3; TRBD1 aligns across 8 bases. J gave up 6 bases and V 4 bases, and 8 bases lay outside the gene matches. CDR3 length: 15 residues. CDR3 loop: CASSYSTGAENTIYF. The CDR3 DNA reads as TGTGCCAGCAGTTACTCGACAGGGGCAGAAAACACCATATATTTT.

The chain employs TRBV14 and TRBJ1-6, with D possibly matching TRBD1 (6 bases). Germline V gene sequence: CDR1 SGHDN, CDR2 FVKESK. The CDR3 contains 15 residues. V lost 2 bases and J lost 5, with 10 bases in between. The CDR3 coding sequence is TGTGCCAGCAGCCAATTGGACAGCAATAATTCACCCCTCCACTTT. This sequence encodes CASSQLDSNNSPLHF.

The chain joins TRBV6-4 to TRBJ2-6, with a tentative D call TRBD1 (6 bases). The CDR3 runs 18 residues. Germline values: CDR1 MRHNA, CDR2 SNTAGT. Deletions cut 6 bases from V and 0 bases from J, with 18 bases between. The CDR3 here is CASSDTLQGISGANVLTF. DNA of the CDR3: TGTGCCAGCAGCGATACCCTCCAGGGGATCTCTGGGGCCAACGTCCTGACTTTC.

This clonotype occurred once. V gene TRBV7-3 combines with J gene TRBJ2-1; D is perhaps TRBD2 (7 bases). Trimming shortened V by 5 bases and J by 8 bases, and 25 bases separated the two germline ends. The germline gives CDR1 SGHTA, CDR2 FQGTGA. This CDR3 spans 17 amino acids. The CDR3 spells CASSRGGGRFLFDEQFF. CDR3 in DNA: TGTGCCAGCAGCCGGGGAGGGGGGCGGTTTCTATTCGATGAGCAGTTCTTC.

This clonotype was found a few times. V gene TRBV19 combines with J gene TRBJ2-3; 8 bases agree with TRBD2. V shed 4 bases, J shed 0 bases, and the junction held 6 bases outside the gene matches. The CDR3 contains 16 residues. Germline CDR1 and CDR2: LNHDA and SQIVND (reference sequence). This CDR3 reads CASSTGLALSTDTQYF. CDR3 coding DNA: TGTGCCAGTAGTACTGGACTAGCCCTTAGCACAGATACGCAGTATTTT. Based on the CDR3 plus reference TRBV19 and TRBJ2-3, the full variable domain is DGGITQSPKYLFRKEGQNVTLSCEQNLNHDAMYWYRQDPGQGLRLIYYSQIVNDFQKGDIAEGYSVSREKKESFPLTVTSAQKNPTAFYLCASSTGLALSTDTQYFGPGTRLTVL.

This clonotype has a handful of counts. The chain joins TRBV6-1 to TRBJ2-7; 11 bases match TRBD1. The CDR3 is 15 residues long. With 7 bases clipped from V and 8 bases from J, the junction kept 13 bases outside the gene matches. CDR1 is MNHNS, CDR2 SASEGT, per germline. The CDR3 DNA reads TGTGCCAGCACTTCTATTCGGGGGACAGGGGGTCAGCAGTACTTC. The encoded protein is CASTSIRGTGGQQYF.

The chain has TRBV6-1 and TRBJ1-4, with D uncertain. V gave up 3 bases and J gave up 10 bases, with 15 bases separating them. The CDR3 sequence is 14 residues long. The germline V gene encodes CDR1 MNHNS and CDR2 SASEGT. CDR3 nucleotide sequence: TGTGCCAGCAGTGACGAAGACATCCAAAGAAAACTGTTTTTT. It encodes CASSDEDIQRKLFF.

The CDR3 spells CASSPEVNSYNTEAFF. The DNA for the CDR3 is TGTGCCAGCTCACCAGAGGTAAACAGCTACAACACTGAAGCTTTCTTT. V usage is TRBV18 and J usage is TRBJ1-1; D remains ambiguous. This CDR3 is built from 16 residues. Trimming took 2 bases from V and 2 from J, leaving 15 bases between them. The V gene's germline CDR1 is KGHSH and CDR2 LQKENI.

The chain combines TRBV7-9 with TRBJ2-7; 7 nucleotides agree with TRBD1. Unmatched junction bases numbered 5, after V lost 4 bases and J lost 2 bases. CDR1 is SEHNR and CDR2 is FQNEAQ in the germline V gene (reference sequence). The CDR3 has 14 amino acids. The CDR3 sequence is CASSSADRTYEQYF. CDR3 coding DNA: TGTGCCAGCAGCTCGGCGGACAGGACCTACGAGCAGTACTTC.

This clonotype was counted between two and nine times. The genes are TRBV5-1 and TRBJ1-3; D not resolved. This CDR3 is 15 amino acids long. Germline CDR1 and CDR2: SGHRS and YFSETQ. V was clipped by 5 bases and J by 2 bases, with 14 bases between them. CDR3 loop: CASRDNPFTGNTIYF. The DNA for the CDR3 is TGCGCCAGCAGGGATAACCCTTTCACTGGAAACACCATATATTTT.

This clonotype was seen a few times. This sequence joins TRBV19 and TRBJ2-4; D not resolved. Germline V gene data show CDR1 as LNHDA and CDR2 as SQIVND (reference sequence). V shed 8 bases and J shed 4 bases, with 3 bases lying between them. There are 10 residues in the CDR3. The CDR3 sequence is CASGKNIQYF. Written as DNA, the CDR3 is TGTGCCAGTGGTAAAAACATTCAGTACTTC.

V usage is TRBV12-5 and J usage is TRBJ1-1; D unclear. V lost 6 bases and J 3 bases, leaving 23 bases between the germline ends. Germline CDR1 is LGHNT and CDR2 is FRNRAP. The CDR3 extends over 17 amino acids. In nucleotides, the CDR3 is TGTGCTAGTGGGTCCACGGATCTCGACGCGGGGTACACTGAAGCTTTCTTT. Translating it yields CASGSTDLDAGYTEAFF.

The chain links TRBV7-8 to TRBJ2-7, with 8 bases fitting TRBD1. Trimming at V came to 1 base and at J to 6 bases, leaving 8 bases not matched to a gene. This CDR3 contains 15 residues. Germline values: CDR1 SGHVS, CDR2 FQNEAQ. The DNA for the CDR3 is TGTGCCAGCAGCTTAGGACAGGGGTTTTCCGCCGAGCAGTACTTC. It translates to CASSLGQGFSAEQYF.

This clonotype was picked up a small number of times. V and J are TRBV12-5 and TRBJ2-5; D uncertain. Trimming took 7 bases from V and 3 from J, leaving 18 bases between them. The CDR3 loop spans 15 amino acids. Germline loops: CDR1 LGHNT, CDR2 FRNRAP. The CDR3 sequence is CASAVDGREKETQYF. The CDR3 DNA sequence: TGTGCTAGTGCCGTTGACGGAAGAGAGAAAGAGACCCAGTACTTC. Full variable domain (outside the CDR3, taken from reference TRBV12-5 and TRBJ2-5): DARVTQTPRHKVTEMGQEVTMRCQPILGHNTVFWYRQTMMQGLELLAYFRNRAPLDDSGMPKDRFSAEMPDATLATLKIQPSEPRDSAVYFCASAVDGREKETQYFGPGTRLLVL.

The chain couples TRBV5-1 to TRBJ1-2, with D unresolved. The CDR3 is 12 residues long. Trimming shortened V by 4 bases and J by 0 bases, and 4 bases separated the two germline ends. The germline gives CDR1 SGHRS, CDR2 YFSETQ. The DNA of the CDR3 is TGCGCCAGCAGCAACCCTAACTATGGCTACACCTTC. Translated: CASSNPNYGYTF.